The following is a TCR beta chain sequence with its context. Using immunoSEQ multiplex PCR, the repertoire was profiled, and TCRdb retains in-frame clones only, with some absent. This table has 2 million to 3 million clones, under 95% appearing once. The record originates from a study of shared clonotypes between healthy human individuals. V trimming: 6 bases; J trimming: 4 bases; junction bases outside the gene matches: 4. Germline values: CDR1 MDHEN, CDR2 SYDVKM. CDR3 length: 13 residues. This sequence originates from a man in his late teens or twenties in good health. Some clones in this sample may be carry-over from other donors' samples. The rearrangement joins TRBV28 to TRBJ2-7; 9 positions agree with TRBD1. Sequencing used naive CD4+ T cells from PBMCs. Subset in this sample: CD45RA+ positively selected. The CDR3 bases are TGTGCCAGCAGCACAGGGGGCAGGTACGAGCAGTACTTC. This sequence encodes CASSTGGRYEQYF.